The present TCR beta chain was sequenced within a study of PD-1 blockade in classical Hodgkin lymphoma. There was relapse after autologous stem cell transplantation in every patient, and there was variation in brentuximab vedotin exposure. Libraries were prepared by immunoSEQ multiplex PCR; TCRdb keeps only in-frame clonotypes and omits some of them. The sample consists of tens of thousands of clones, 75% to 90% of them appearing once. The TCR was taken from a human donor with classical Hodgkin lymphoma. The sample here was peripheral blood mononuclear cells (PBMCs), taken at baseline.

This CDR3 is CASSFADPYEQYF. CDR3 nucleotides: TGTGCCAGCAGCTTTGCAGACCCCTACGAGCAGTACTTC. The chain joins TRBV7-8 to TRBJ2-7; D uncertain. V was shortened by 3 bases and J by 2 bases, with 8 bases between the two germline ends. Germline CDR1 SGHVS, CDR2 FQNEAQ. The length of the CDR3 is 13 residues.